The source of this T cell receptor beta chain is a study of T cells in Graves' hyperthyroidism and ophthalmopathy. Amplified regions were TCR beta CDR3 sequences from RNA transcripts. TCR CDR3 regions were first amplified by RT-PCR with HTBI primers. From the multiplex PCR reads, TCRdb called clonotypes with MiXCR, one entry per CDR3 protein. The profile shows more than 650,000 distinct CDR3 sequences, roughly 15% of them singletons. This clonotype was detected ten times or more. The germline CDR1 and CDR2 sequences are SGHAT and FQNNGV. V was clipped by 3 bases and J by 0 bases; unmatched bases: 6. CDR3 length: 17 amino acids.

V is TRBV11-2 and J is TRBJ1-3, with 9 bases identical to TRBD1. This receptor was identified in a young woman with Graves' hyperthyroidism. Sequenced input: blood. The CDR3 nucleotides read TGTGCCAGCAGCTTCCCGGGACAGGGATTCTCTGGAAACACCATATATTTT. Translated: CASSFPGQGFSGNTIYF. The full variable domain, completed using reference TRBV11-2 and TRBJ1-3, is EAGVAQSPRYKIIEKRQSVAFWCNPISGHATLYWYQQILGQGPKLLIQFQNNGVVDDSQLPKDRFSAERLKGVDSTLKIQPAKLEDSAVYLCASSFPGQGFSGNTIYFGEGSWLTVV.